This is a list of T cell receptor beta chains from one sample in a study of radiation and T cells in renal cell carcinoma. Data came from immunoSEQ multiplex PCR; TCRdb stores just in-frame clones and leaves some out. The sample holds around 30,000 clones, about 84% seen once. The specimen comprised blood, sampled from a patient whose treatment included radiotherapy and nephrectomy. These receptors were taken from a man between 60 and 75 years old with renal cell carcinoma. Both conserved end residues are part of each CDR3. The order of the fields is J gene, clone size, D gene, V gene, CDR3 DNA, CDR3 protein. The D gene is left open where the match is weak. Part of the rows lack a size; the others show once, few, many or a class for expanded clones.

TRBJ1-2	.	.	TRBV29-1	TGCAGCGTTGAACTTACAGGGCTGGGTGGCTACACCTTC	CSVELTGLGGYTF
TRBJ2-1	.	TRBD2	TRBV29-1	TGCAGCGTTGAAGACTCGACTAGCGGGAGATGGTACAATGAGCAGTTCTTC	CSVEDSTSGRWYNEQFF
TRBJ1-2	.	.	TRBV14	TGTGCCAGCAGCCAAGAAGTACGGATCGGCTACACCTTC	CASSQEVRIGYTF
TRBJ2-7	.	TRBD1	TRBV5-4	TGTGCCAGCAGTTACTCGGGACAGGGAGTCTACGAGCAGTACTTC	CASSYSGQGVYEQYF
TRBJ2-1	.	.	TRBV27	TGTGCCAGCAGTTTAGAGCTTCCGGGTAGCGTTGCTCGGTACAATGAGCAGTTCTTC	CASSLELPGSVARYNEQFF
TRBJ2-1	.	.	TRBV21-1	TGTGCCAGCAGCATTCCGGGAGGATATGAGCAGTTCTTC	CASSIPGGYEQFF
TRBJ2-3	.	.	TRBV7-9	TGTGCCAGCAGCCGACAGACAGATACGCAGTATTTT	CASSRQTDTQYF
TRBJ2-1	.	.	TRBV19	TGTGCCAGTAGTCCCGGTTCCTACAATGAGCAGTTCTTC	CASSPGSYNEQFF
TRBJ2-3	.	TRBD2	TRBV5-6	TGTGCCAGCAGAAAACGACTAGCGGACACAGATACGCAGTATTTT	CASRKRLADTDTQYF
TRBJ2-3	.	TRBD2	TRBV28	TGTGCCAGCAACTCGGGGGGTAGGACGCAGTATTTT	CASNSGGRTQYF
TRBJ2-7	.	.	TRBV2	TGTGCCAGTTCGAAGTACGAGCAGTACTTC	CASSKYEQYF
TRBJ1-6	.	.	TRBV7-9	TGTGCCAGCAGCTTAGGACCGCCGGCTTCACCCCTCCACTTT	CASSLGPPASPLHF
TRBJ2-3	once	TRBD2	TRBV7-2	TGTGCCAGCAGCTTGTGGCTAGCGGGTCTGAGCACAGATACGCAGTATTTT	CASSLWLAGLSTDTQYF
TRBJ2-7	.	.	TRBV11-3	TGTGCCAGCAGTTCTAACGATCCCTACGAGCAGTACTTC	CASSSNDPYEQYF
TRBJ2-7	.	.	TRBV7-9	TGTGCCAGCAGCTTAGGTTTTGATAGCGGACCTTACGAGCAGTACTTC	CASSLGFDSGPYEQYF
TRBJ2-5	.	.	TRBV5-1	TGCGCCAGCAGCTTGGGGGGTGCCCAGACCCAGTACTTC	CASSLGGAQTQYF